This T cell receptor beta chain was captured by sequencing in a study of regulatory T cells in long-lasting Graves disease (dated by TCRdb to the early 2020s). For the study in its entirety: Patients with newly diagnosed Graves' disease had been on antithyroid drugs for under 3 months. This study used TCR sequencing and RNA sequencing of peripheral blood to compare persistent Graves' disease patients against newly diagnosed Graves' disease patients. The study was registered as a clinical trial and conducted in China. A total of roughly 33 samples were covered by TCR sequencing, comprising 13 persistent and 20 newly diagnosed Graves' disease patients.

The time point label for this specimen denotes: newly diagnosed GD, antithyroid drugs for less than 3 months. For both TCR sequencing and RNA sequencing, RNA was extracted from PBMCs in TRIzol. Graves' disease was diagnosed according to American Thyroid Association guidelines. Patients for the study were recruited at an endocrinology department in Xi'an, China. Each patient gave 7.5 to 10 milliliters of peripheral blood, collected in an EDTA anticoagulant tube. Ficoll Paque Plus density gradient separation was used to isolate PBMCs, and no further T cell sorting was done. An Agilent 2100 Bioanalyzer and agarose gel were used to assess RNA quality, and a NanoDrop 2000 was used to measure RNA concentration. The paper's findings and limits, for the study overall: More public clonotypes were shared among persistent patients (more than 2,500) than among newly diagnosed patients (more than 900). The authors acknowledged the small sample size as a limitation that may reduce accuracy. Preferential use of TRBV28, TRBJ1-2 and TRBJ2-5 was observed in persistent disease, whereas TRBV20-1 and TRBJ2-1 were favored in newly diagnosed disease. Compared with newly diagnosed patients, patients with persistent Graves' disease had lower TCR Shannon entropy and fewer highly expanded clones, which suggests clonal expansion. The study examined only peripheral blood because the primary lesion, thyroid tissue, could not be accessed. Sequencing and analysis were limited to the TCR beta chain.

The method was multiplex PCR. The listed sequencing device is Illumina HiSeq 4000. To build TCR beta libraries, CDR3 regions were amplified by Arm-PCR using iRepertoire HTBI primers. Before sequencing, the PCR products underwent gel purification. From the authors' description of their analysis: A total of some 65 TRBV and approximately 13 TRBJ segments were identified across samples and were used for gene usage analysis of CDR3 amino acid clonotypes. Filtered high-quality paired reads were merged into contigs using COPE and FqMerger. BLAST was used to align contigs to IMGT TRBV, TRBD and TRBJ reference genes, and CDR3 was defined according to IMGT. Any clonotype with a frequency above 0.1% was counted as a highly expanded clone. Repertoire diversity was measured by Shannon entropy, and V-J evenness by the Gini coefficient. Public clonotypes were defined as clonotypes shared by more than one individual. Starting from the raw public reads, TCRdb applied fastp trimming at Q25, assembled clones with MiXCR and retained in-frame beta chains. Each record represents a unique CDR3 protein, reported with the most common genes and DNA among its rows. The V and J calls and clone size come from TCRdb's table, not from the authors' own analysis. This sample is represented by about 440,000 distinct CDR3 sequences; approximately 16% of them were singletons. About 10% of the sample goes to the ten largest clones.

This clonotype was detected ten times or more. Its antigen remains undetermined. Base qualities were left out, and no much larger clone turns up one base away. After removal of 3 bases from V and 7 bases from J, the junction retains 5 bases not matched to a gene. According to the germline V gene, CDR1 reads KGHSH and CDR2 reads LQKENI. The CDR3, cysteine through phenylalanine, is 13 amino acids long. The kept DNA is CDR3 alone, 39 bases in frame from the first base. This sample also appeared in a second study, on T cells in Graves' hyperthyroidism and ophthalmopathy. Looking at the second paper: Stable Graves' hyperthyroidism was defined as no progression to ophthalmopathy during 18 months of follow-up. Hyperthyroidism patients were aged 18 to 65 years and newly diagnosed, with disease duration of less than 2 months. Patients with uncontrolled infections, other autoimmune diseases, pregnancy or lactation were excluded. Clinical symptoms, serum thyroxine and TRAb, thyroid ultrasound, and orbital computed tomography formed the basis for the diagnoses. A first-round RT-PCR of the TCR CDR3 used the HTBI primer set with the Qiagen OneStep RT-PCR kit. Most expanded thyroid clonotypes (frequency above 0.001) were also detected in blood, a finding suggesting that blood repertoires may reflect thyroid immune responses. Ophthalmopathy was separated from stable hyperthyroidism by a 13 V-J signature model, with about 88% sensitivity and roughly 84% specificity obtained in cross-validation and 80%/75% obtained in testing. In validation, the model predicted progression to ophthalmopathy with just under 71% sensitivity and 72% to 85% specificity, a median of about six months before onset. A discovery cohort of about 95 patients, roughly 43 with Graves' ophthalmopathy and more than 55 with stable Graves' hyperthyroidism, was used to find distinguishing TCR V-J signatures. An independent validation cohort of fewer than 20 hyperthyroidism patients and roughly 16 patients who later progressed to ophthalmopathy tested prospective prediction of ophthalmopathy. For training and testing, the 80 to 100 patients in the discovery cohort were randomly divided in a 7:3 ratio. The study also compared thyroid tissue and blood T-cell repertoires from more than 5 Graves' hyperthyroidism patients. After blood sampling, hyperthyroidism patients were treated with methimazole at a starting dose of 30 mg daily, and ophthalmopathy patients were treated with high-dose intravenous methylprednisolone. Libraries were constructed in a second round of multiplex PCR, after which size selection and purification were performed. Sequencing of the libraries was done on an Illumina HiSeq2000 using paired-end 100 bp reads. SOAPnuke was used to process the raw data, removing reads that contained adapters or uncalled bases, had a mean Phred below 15, or lacked an exact match to the constant primer or identifier. COPE v1.2.5 was used to merge high-quality paired reads, and clonotypes were defined as unique nucleotide sequences. Clonotypes were aligned to IMGT TRBV, TRBD and TRBJ reference segments using MiTCR v1.1. Analysis was restricted to V-J combinations with a frequency above 0.0001, which covered roughly 99% of repertoires. The TCS score was defined as the ratio of F50 (clonal expansion) to E x V (chaos), calculated using BLOSUM62-based TCRdist between CDR3 peptides within each V-J. Welch's t-statistics and random forest reduced some 510 V-J features to some 14, which were used in a naive Bayes classifier (R e1071). Sample size was not statistically predetermined, and blinding of investigators to group allocation was not performed. The paper reports TCR Vbeta CDR3 sequencing of more than 120 peripheral blood samples: under 45 ophthalmopathy, fewer than 85 hyperthyroidism and approximately 17 progressor patients.

The clonotype was recovered from a woman between 25 and 40 years old with Graves disease. Donor details come from another sample of the same person, matched by shared clones. This specimen was peripheral blood mononuclear cells (PBMCs), taken at new diagnosis, from a patient treated with antithyroid drugs. The chain is made from TRBV18 and TRBJ1-1, with 7 bases in between that match TRBD1. The CDR3 region reads CASSPGQQNEAFF. The sequenced DNA: TGTGCCAGCTCACCGGGACAGCAAAATGAAGCTTTCTTT.